Described below is a single TCR beta chain sequence and its context. The antigen is unknown. Germline V CDR1 and CDR2: SQVTM, ANQGSEA. V was pared by 4 bases and J by 3 bases, with 12 bases between. This CDR3 has 13 amino acids. The sample belongs to a study of T cell repertoires in cytomegalovirus infection. Study as a whole: CMV infection and matching HLA type were both indicated by public TCR beta signatures. General observations from the study: The cumulative frequency of public TCR beta families distinguished individuals who carried CMV together with the relevant HLA.

Each CDR3 protein gets one entry after TCRdb re-called the reads with MiXCR. Of some 100,000 distinct CDR3 sequences in the sample, about a quarter were seen once. This receptor was obtained from a human donor in good health (CMV status not recorded). Some clones in this sample may be carry-over from other donors' samples. Material: CD8+ T cells from PBMCs. The rearrangement uses TRBV29-1 and TRBJ1-1, with D hard to call. The CDR3 nucleotides read TGCAGCGTTGGTTGGCCTGGGGACACTGAAGCTTTCTTT. Protein product: CSVGWPGDTEAFF. Based on the CDR3 plus reference TRBV29-1 and TRBJ1-1, the full variable domain is SAVISQKPSRDICQRGTSLTIQCQVDSQVTMMFWYRQQPGQSLTLIATANQGSEATYESGFVIDKFPISRPNLTFSTLTVSNMSPEDSSIYLCSVGWPGDTEAFFGQGTRLTVV.